This T cell receptor (beta chain) appears in the sequencing data of a study of blood T cell repertoires in COVID-19. Clones were read by immunoSEQ multiplex PCR, and TCRdb kept only the in-frame ones, dropping some. The sample consists of roughly 250,000 clones, 88% of them appearing once. The sequenced sample consisted of peripheral blood. The origin of this receptor is a woman aged 40 to 50 who had recovered from COVID-19.

CDR3 residues: CASSQERRSGSRWDEQYF. The CDR3 coding sequence is TGCGCCAGCAGCCAAGAAAGGCGTAGCGGGTCCCGTTGGGACGAGCAGTACTTC. The chain combines TRBV4-3 with TRBJ2-7; TRBD2 matches 7 bases. J lost 5 bases, V lost 0 bases, and 16 bases had no gene match. The CDR3 runs to 18 residues. CDR1 LGHNA and CDR2 YSLEER come from the germline V gene.